This TCR beta chain was obtained from a study of PD-L1 blockade in urothelial cancer. Study-wide background: About 90% of the 29 patients were men with bladder-origin urothelial cancer. Analysis of blood occurred 3 weeks (second dose) and 6 weeks after treatment start.

Noted time point: pretreatment peripheral blood. The method was immunoSEQ multiplex PCR; TCRdb's version includes in-frame clones alone and lacks a portion of them. The data show 95,000 or so clones, roughly 84% seen once. The CDR3 loop spans 17 amino acids. The material was PBMCs, obtained around atezolizumab (anti-PD-L1) treatment. The rearrangement uses TRBV21-1 and TRBJ2-7; the table's D call, TRBD1, has no DNA check behind it. TRBV21-1 is designated a pseudogene. This receptor was identified in a man aged 60 to 69 with urothelial cancer. CDR3 bases: TGTGCCAGCAGCAAAGGGGGCAAACCGACCTCACTTTACGAGCAGTACTTC. Translating it yields CASSKGGKPTSLYEQYF.